The 10 T cell receptor beta chains below all came from one sample that was sequenced in a study of T cells in Graves' hyperthyroidism and ophthalmopathy. Using RNA transcripts as the source, TCR beta CDR3 regions were amplified. The HTBI primer set was used in a first-round RT-PCR of the TCR CDR3. TCRdb ran MiXCR on the multiplex PCR reads and lists one entry per CDR3 protein. There are 500,000 to 800,000 distinct CDR3 sequences in the sample; around 13% occur only once, and approximately 13% lies in the top ten. Source material: blood. These receptors came from a woman aged 50 to 60 with Graves' ophthalmopathy.

The gene calls are TRBV20-1 and TRBJ2-7; D is possibly TRBD1 (6 bases). The CDR3 consists of 14 residues. Trimming shortened V by 0 bases and J by 2 bases, and 11 bases separated the two germline ends. Germline V CDR1 and CDR2: DFQATT, SNEGSKA (reference sequence). CDR3 sequence (DNA): TGCAGTGCTAGAGATCGGACAGTTACCTACGAGCAGTACTTC. Translation: CSARDRTVTYEQYF.

This clonotype was counted at least ten times. This rearrangement joins TRBV7-9 to TRBJ1-1; 9 nucleotides match TRBD1. V shed 5 bases and J 1 base; nucleotides not matched to a gene: 8. Germline CDR1 and CDR2: SEHNR and FQNEAQ (reference sequence). CDR3 length: 16 residues. The CDR3 coding sequence is TGTGCCAGCAGCCAGTCCCCGGGACAGGGGAACACTGAAGCTTTCTTT. Amino acid sequence: CASSQSPGQGNTEAFF.

J is TRBJ2-7 and V is TRBV7-6, with 11 positions matching TRBD2. V gave up 1 base and J gave up 5 bases; unmatched junction bases: 13. Germline V CDR1 and CDR2: SGHVS, FNYEAQ. CDR3 length equals 18 residues. CDR3 nucleotides: TGTGCCAGCAGCTTAGGGGGGGTAGCGGGAGGGCCCTGGAACGAGCAGTACTTC. Protein product: CASSLGGVAGGPWNEQYF.

This clonotype was detected only once. With a much larger clone just one base away, this may be a read error. The CDR3 DNA follows: TGTGCCAGCAGCTTATGGCGGGGAGGCTATGAGCAGTACTTC. Translated, it gives CASSLWRGGYEQYF. The rearrangement joins TRBV13 to TRBJ2-7; a possible D gene is TRBD2 (6 bases). The length of the CDR3 is 14 residues. Trimming stripped 2 bases from V and 7 bases from J, with 15 bases between. Germline loops: CDR1 PRHDT, CDR2 FYEKMQ (reference sequence).

This clonotype was seen at least ten times. This CDR3 reads CASTLGWGRVYTGELFF. The CDR3 DNA sequence: TGTGCCAGCACTTTAGGGTGGGGCAGGGTGTACACCGGGGAGCTGTTTTTT. The rearrangement uses TRBV7-2 and TRBJ2-2, with D perhaps TRBD1 (5 bases). Trimming cost V 7 bases and J 3 bases, with 21 bases left between them. CDR1 SGHTA and CDR2 FQGNSA come from the germline V gene. The CDR3 has 17 amino acids.

The chain combines TRBV5-1 with TRBJ2-2; the D gene could be TRBD1 or TRBD2 (5 bases each). V was clipped by 2 bases and J by 0 bases, with 11 bases between them. The CDR3 covers 16 residues. Per the germline V gene, CDR1 is SGHRS and CDR2 is YFSETQ. CDR3 DNA sequence: TGCGCCAGCAGCTTTGTGGGACGCGCGAACACCGGGGAGCTGTTTTTT. Its protein is CASSFVGRANTGELFF.

The chain joins TRBV5-1 to TRBJ2-2; D is possibly TRBD2 (6 bases). This CDR3 region has 15 residues. V was cut by 7 bases and J by 3 bases, with 16 bases left in between. Germline assignment: CDR1 SGHRS and CDR2 YFSETQ. CDR3: CASGRSSVDTGELFF. CDR3 nucleotides: TGCGCCAGCGGGAGGTCCTCGGTGGACACCGGGGAGCTGTTTTTT.

The chain employs TRBV6-2 or TRBV6-3 and TRBJ2-7; maybe TRBD2 (6 bases). The CDR3 runs to 15 residues. Germline V gives CDR1 MNHEY, CDR2 SVGEGT. V lost 5 bases to trimming and J lost 7 bases, with 21 bases between them. The CDR3 here is CASSEPKAGPGEQYF. CDR3 DNA: TGTGCCAGCAGTGAGCCGAAAGCGGGCCCAGGGGAGCAGTACTTC.

The rearrangement links TRBV24-1 to TRBJ1-5; D unresolved. Between the trimmed V and J ends, which lost 4 bases and 7 bases, there was a span of 7 bases. The CDR3 is 12 amino acids. Germline values: CDR1 KGHDR, CDR2 SFDVKD. In DNA, the CDR3 is TGTGCCACCAGTGAGGGATGGCAGCCCCAGCATTTT. Translation: CATSEGWQPQHF.

This clonotype was recorded many times. The rearrangement joins TRBV11-2 to TRBJ1-2; maybe TRBD1 (6 bases). CDR3 length equals 15 residues. The V end lost 3 bases, the J end lost 2 bases, and 13 bases lay between the germline ends. CDR1 and CDR2 (germline): SGHAT, FQNNGV. The DNA of the CDR3 is TGTGCCAGCAGCTTTTGGAGACAGGAGAACTATGGCTACACCTTC. Amino acids: CASSFWRQENYGYTF.